Detailed here is one TCR beta chain. The antigen is undetermined. Donors counted as nominally healthy when sampled, yet unrecorded immune exposures were likely. This CDR3 region has 15 residues. V dropped 0 bases and J dropped 7; count of bases not matched to a gene: 7. CDR1 SGHRS and CDR2 YFSETQ come from the germline V gene. With 60 Vbeta and 13 Jbeta primers, the PCR was carried out. Generated by immunoSEQ multiplex PCR, the TCRdb table keeps only in-frame clones and is missing some. The sample consists of about 160,000 clones, approximately 80% of them appearing once. These data belong to a study of cytomegalovirus exposure and HLA in healthy donors. Study-wide context: T cells numbering 150 million to 200 million yielded 95 million to 140 million unique TCR beta sequences in an earlier analysis.

Study outcomes and limitations: The CMV antigen specificity of three CMV-associated chains was confirmed through in vitro analysis. The classifier was said to identify cytomegalovirus status with high specificity and sensitivity.

J is TRBJ1-3 and V is TRBV5-1; TRBD1 matches 7 bases. Sequenced: PBMCs. This TCR was recovered from a man aged 35-49 years in good health and CMV-seronegative. CDR3 sequence reads: CASSLERTGSNTIYF. CDR3 nucleotide sequence: TGCGCCAGCAGCTTGGAGCGGACAGGTAGTAACACCATATATTTT.